Listed below are T cell receptor beta chains from one sample, sequenced in a study of T cell therapy after organ transplantation. TCRdb's table, derived via immunoSEQ multiplex PCR, lists solely in-frame clones and lacks some. The sample gives some 1,300 clones, 60% to 75% of which show up once; approximately 40% is in the top ten. Their cognate antigens are unknown. Sequencing used CD8+ T cells from blood, obtained before autologous CMV-specific T cell therapy. The receptors come from a human patient who had received a solid organ transplant and had CMV disease. The CDR3 runs from the conserved cysteine through the conserved F or W. Fields, in order: J gene, V gene, clone size, D gene, CDR3 protein, CDR3 DNA. The D gene is left open where the match is weak. Only some rows state a clone size, as once, few, many or a class for expanded clones.

TRBJ2-3 TRBV6-1 NA TRBD1 CASSETLMDRVDTQYF TGTGCCAGCAGTGAAACCCTAATGGACAGGGTAGATACGCAGTATTTT
TRBJ2-7 TRBV5-5 NA NA CASLPLWSQYSYEQYF TGTGCCAGCCTCCCCCTTTGGAGTCAGTACTCCTACGAGCAGTACTTC
TRBJ2-7 TRBV29-1 NA NA CSVEDRYEQYF TGCAGCGTTGAAGATCGCTACGAGCAGTACTTC
TRBJ2-5 TRBV5-5 NA NA CASSRPTSYQETQYF TGTGCCAGCAGCCGGCCCACCTCGTACCAAGAGACCCAGTACTTC
TRBJ2-7 TRBV6-9 few NA CASSSGVEKGYEQYF TGTGCCAGCAGTTCAGGGGTAGAAAAGGGATACGAGCAGTACTTC
TRBJ1-1 TRBV2 NA TRBD1 CASYGTGGGTEAFF TGTGCCAGCTATGGGACAGGGGGAGGCACTGAAGCTTTCTTT
TRBJ2-3 TRBV7-9 NA TRBD1 CASSFPPGQGLSTDTQYF TGTGCCAGCAGCTTCCCCCCGGGACAGGGACTGAGCACAGATACGCAGTATTTT
TRBJ1-4 TRBV5-4 few NA CASGPAGEKLFF TGTGCCAGCGGGCCAGCAGGTGAAAAACTGTTTTTT
TRBJ1-6 TRBV28 NA NA CASQVMRRGRSPLHF TGTGCCAGTCAGGTTATGCGCAGGGGAAGATCACCCCTCCACTTT
TRBJ1-2 TRBV23-1 NA NA CASRPPGRGYTF TGCGCCAGCAGACCGCCAGGACGCGGCTACACCTTC
TRBJ2-2 TRBV11-3 NA NA CASSPLTGELFF TGTGCCAGCAGCCCACTCACCGGGGAGCTGTTTTTT
TRBJ2-3 TRBV9 NA TRBD1 CASSVARQGQANTDTQYF TGTGCCAGCAGCGTAGCTCGTCAGGGACAGGCGAACACAGATACGCAGTATTTT
TRBJ2-1 TRBV7-3 NA NA CASSGLSSYNEQFF TGTGCCAGCAGCGGATTGAGCTCCTACAATGAGCAGTTCTTC
TRBJ1-3 TRBV4-1 few NA CASSLDGVSGNTIYF TGCGCCAGCAGCCTGGACGGTGTCTCTGGAAACACCATATATTTT
TRBJ1-1 TRBV5-1 NA TRBD1 CASSFGQGANTEAFF TGCGCCAGCAGCTTCGGCCAGGGGGCGAACACTGAAGCTTTCTTT
TRBJ2-1 TRBV5-6 NA NA CASSSLGTEKVSNEQFF TGTGCCAGCAGCTCGTTGGGGACGGAAAAGGTGAGCAATGAGCAGTTCTTC
TRBJ1-5 TRBV5-5 NA NA CASSLGSQPQHF TGTGCCAGCAGCTTGGGCAGTCAGCCCCAGCATTTT
TRBJ1-2 TRBV4-3 large NA CASSQVMAANYGYTF TGCGCCAGCAGCCAAGTTATGGCAGCTAACTATGGCTACACCTTC
TRBJ2-7 TRBV7-6 large NA CASSLSVLHPGRYEQYF TGTGCCAGCAGCTTATCAGTACTGCATCCCGGCAGGTACGAGCAGTACTTC
TRBJ2-7 TRBV5-5 few TRBD1 CASRSDRADEQYF TGTGCCAGCAGGTCTGACAGGGCTGACGAGCAGTACTTC
TRBJ1-2 TRBV7-6 NA TRBD1 CASSPGTGGIGYTF TGTGCCAGCAGCCCCGGGACAGGGGGAATTGGCTACACCTTC